The following is a T cell receptor (beta chain) sequence with its context. Its specificity is not known. This sample was included in a study of cytomegalovirus exposure and HLA in healthy donors. Broader study findings: Using the classifier, cytomegalovirus status was reportedly diagnosed with high specificity and sensitivity. In presence/absence analyses, roughly uniform sequencing depth across donors was assumed.

The CDR3 totals 13 residues. V trimming: 2 bases; J trimming: 5 bases; junction bases outside the gene matches: 3. CDR1 and CDR2 (germline): LGHNT, FRNRAP. Though probably carrying unrecorded immune exposures, donors were nominally healthy at sampling. Primers included in the PCR were 60 Vbeta and 13 Jbeta primers. TCRdb's table, derived via immunoSEQ multiplex PCR, lists solely in-frame clones and lacks some. The profile shows some 170,000 clones, roughly 80% of them singletons. The chain links TRBV12-5 to TRBJ2-7, with 7 bases that match TRBD2. The sequence was collected from a man younger than 45 in good health and CMV-seropositive. Sequencing was performed on PBMCs. The CDR3 DNA reads as TGTGCTAGTGGTTTGCTCGGGACTAACGAGCAGTACTTC. It encodes CASGLLGTNEQYF.